This TCR beta chain was obtained from a study of identical twins. Study results and caveats: Invariant MAIT and iNKT cells could partly confound zero-insertion analyses. Beta clonotypes that were abundant in cord blood contained fewer insertions, a pattern absent from memory repertoires.

TCRdb re-called the 5' RACE reads through MiXCR, storing one row per CDR3 protein. This sample has more than 400,000 distinct CDR3 sequences; roughly 15% occur once, and the top ten carry about 0.47%. The V gene's germline CDR1 is LNHDA and CDR2 SQIVND (reference sequence). This CDR3 is 14 amino acids long. Trimming pared 10 bases from V and 1 base from J, leaving 16 bases between. This clonotype was counted a few times. The antigen remains unidentified. This same sample was also part of a study on yellow fever vaccine responses in identical twins.

This chain uses TRBV19 with TRBJ2-5; D is possibly TRBD1 (5 bases). This TCR derives from a woman aged 18-29 years in good health. Sequencing was done on a sample of CD4+ T cells sorted from blood. This CDR3 reads CATKAWGSQETQYF. The DNA for the CDR3 is TGTGCCACCAAAGCGTGGGGCAGCCAAGAGACCCAGTACTTC.